A single sample gave rise to the 13 T cell receptor beta chains below, sequenced in a study of graft-versus-host responses after intestinal transplantation. Method: immunoSEQ multiplex PCR; TCRdb's copy keeps in-frame clones and lacks some. The top ten hold 0.15% to 0.2% of the sample, which has around 110,000 clones, 75% to 95% seen once. For these receptors, no antigen is known. Here the sequenced sample was unstimulated CD4+ T cells sorted from spleen or lymph node cells, taken before intestinal transplant. These receptor sequences come from a human donor who received an intestinal transplant.

The chain combines TRBV7-6 with TRBJ2-2; 12 bases fit TRBD2. V was clipped by 0 bases and J by 0 bases; unmatched bases: 2. Looked up from germline, CDR1 is SGHVS and CDR2 is FNYEAQ. This CDR3 contains 18 residues. The CDR3 DNA follows: TGTGCCAGCAGCTTAGCACTAGCGGGAGGCGCGAACACCGGGGAGCTGTTTTTT. It is translated as CASSLALAGGANTGELFF.

The chain has TRBV5-1 and TRBJ2-1; 7 bases map to TRBD2. The CDR3 spans 14 residues. Germline CDR1 SGHRS, CDR2 YFSETQ. Germline trimming cut 0 bases from V and 9 bases from J; bases unmatched to any gene: 6. The CDR3 sequence: CASSLVGGEGEQFF. The CDR3 DNA follows: TGCGCCAGCAGCTTGGTTGGGGGGGAGGGTGAGCAGTTCTTC.

The rearrangement joins TRBV5-6 to TRBJ1-4, with D unclear. Between the trimmed V and J ends, which lost 1 base and 0 bases, there was a span of 10 bases. This CDR3 contains 16 residues. The germline gives CDR1 SGHDT, CDR2 YYEEEE. The CDR3 DNA is TGTGCCAGCAGCTTGAGTACAGATGCAACTAATGAAAAACTGTTTTTT. This translates into CASSLSTDATNEKLFF.

The J gene is TRBJ2-2, the V gene TRBV11-2; D possibly corresponds to TRBD1 (5 bases). The CDR3 loop spans 14 amino acids. CDR1 SGHAT and CDR2 FQNNGV come from the germline V gene. Trimming removed 5 bases at V and 3 bases at J, with 10 bases between. The DNA for the CDR3 is TGTGCCAGCAGCATACAGGTTTACACCGGGGAGCTGTTTTTT. Translated, it gives CASSIQVYTGELFF.

The CDR3 region is CASSLDSGGATQYF. The CDR3 region has the DNA TGCGCCAGCAGCTTGGACAGCGGAGGGGCTACGCAGTATTTT. The J gene is TRBJ2-3, the V gene TRBV5-1; a possible D gene is TRBD2 (6 bases). Per the germline V gene, CDR1 is SGHRS and CDR2 is YFSETQ. The CDR3 runs to 14 residues. V was clipped by 0 bases and J by 8 bases, with 13 bases between them.

The chain carries TRBV7-2 and TRBJ1-2, with D perhaps TRBD1 (6 bases). The CDR3 contains 13 residues. Germline V CDR1 and CDR2: SGHTA, FQGNSA. Trimming cost V 1 base and J 10 bases, with 13 bases left between them. The CDR3 here is CASSLERRGPYTF. CDR3 sequence (DNA): TGTGCCAGCAGCTTAGAACGCAGGGGTCCCTACACCTTC.

The chain is built from TRBV6-5 and TRBJ2-5; TRBD2 matches 7 bases. The V gene end was trimmed by 8 bases and the J gene end by 3 bases; junction bases not matched to a gene: 9. The germline V gene has CDR1 MNHEY and CDR2 SVGAGI. This CDR3 is built from 14 residues. CDR3 coding DNA: TGTGCCAGCGGGGGGGGAGTAGGAAAAGAGACCCAGTACTTC. This sequence encodes CASGGGVGKETQYF.

The rearrangement links TRBV28 to TRBJ1-1; D might be TRBD1 (5 bases). The ends were cut back, 3 bases at V and 1 base at J, with 9 bases in the middle. The CDR3 is 14 amino acids. Looked up from germline, CDR1 is MDHEN and CDR2 is SYDVKM. CDR3 nucleotides: TGTGCCAGCAGTTTTCCCACAGGGAACACTGAAGCTTTCTTT. Its protein product is CASSFPTGNTEAFF.

The chain joins TRBV7-8 to TRBJ2-7; D not resolved. Germline V gene sequence: CDR1 SGHVS, CDR2 FQNEAQ. The V and J ends lost 1 base and 1 base respectively, with 8 bases between them. The CDR3 covers 14 residues. Here the CDR3 DNA reads TGTGCCAGCAGCTTAGACAGATATTCCTACGAGCAGTACTTC. It yields the protein CASSLDRYSYEQYF.

The V and J genes are TRBV10-2 and TRBJ2-1; TRBD2 matches 15 bases. The CDR3 totals 16 residues. The trim removed 6 bases at V and 4 bases at J, leaving 4 bases unmatched. The germline V gene has CDR1 WSHSY and CDR2 SAAADI. The CDR3, as DNA: TGCGCCAGCAGGGGGACTAGCGGGGGGCCGTACAATGAGCAGTTCTTC. Protein sequence: CASRGTSGGPYNEQFF.

CDR3 amino acids: CASSAENTIYF. In DNA, the CDR3 is TGTGCCAGCAGTGCCGAGAACACCATATATTTT. The chain carries TRBV2 and TRBJ1-3; D is undetermined. V dropped 4 bases and J dropped 7 bases, with 5 bases sitting between them. The CDR3 extends over 11 amino acids. Germline CDR1 reads SNHLY; CDR2 reads FYNNEI.

Of note for this clone: Other nucleotide sequences in the sample specify the same CDR3. The chain couples TRBV5-1 to TRBJ1-6; TRBD1 matches 8 bases. Unmatched junction bases numbered 16, after V lost 4 bases and J lost 7 bases. Looked up from germline, CDR1 is SGHRS and CDR2 is YFSETQ. The CDR3 is 18 amino acids. The CDR3 DNA reads as TGCGCCAGCAGCCTGTACGGGAAGGGGACAGGAAAGAATTCACCCCTCCACTTT. This encodes CASSLYGKGTGKNSPLHF.

The gene calls are TRBV7-9 and TRBJ2-5, with 14 nucleotides matching TRBD2. There are 19 residues in the CDR3. After removal of 5 bases from V and 4 bases from J, the junction contained 15 bases not matched to a gene. Germline V gene sequence: CDR1 SEHNR, CDR2 FQNEAQ (reference sequence). This chain's CDR3 is CASSEGRLAGGPGGETQYF. Written as DNA, the CDR3 is TGTGCCAGCAGCGAGGGACGACTAGCGGGGGGGCCTGGGGGAGAGACCCAGTACTTC. The variable domain in full, completed from reference TRBV7-9 and TRBJ2-5, reads DTGVSQNPRHKITKRGQNVTFRCDPISEHNRLYWYRQTLGQGPEFLTYFQNEAQLEKSRLLSDRFSAERPKGSFSTLEIQRTEQGDSAMYLCASSEGRLAGGPGGETQYFGPGTRLLVL.